The next 5 T cell receptor beta chains were all read from a single sample in a study of blood T cell repertoires in COVID-19. Repertoires were generated with immunoSEQ multiplex PCR, while TCRdb's copy carries only in-frame clones and drops some. The top ten clones hold less than 25% of a sample with around 3,600 clones, 70% of them seen once. Sequencing was carried out using peripheral blood. These receptors were collected from a man aged 65 to 85 with active COVID-19.

This CDR3 is CASRQGNQPQHF. In nucleotides, the CDR3 is TGCGCCAGCAGACAGGGGAATCAGCCCCAGCATTTT. V is TRBV10-2 and J is TRBJ1-5; 7 bases are a match to TRBD1. Germline V gene lookup returns CDR1 WSHSY and CDR2 SAAADI. CDR3 length equals 12 residues. Trimming at V came to 6 bases and at J to 4 bases, leaving 0 bases not matched to a gene.

By proportion, this clone is medium-sized. CDR3 sequence (DNA): TGTGCTAGTGGTTTGTCAACCGGGACAGGGGATGAAAAACTGTTTTTT. The encoded protein is CASGLSTGTGDEKLFF. This chain connects TRBV12-5 to TRBJ1-4; 10 bases fit TRBD1. Trimming removed 2 bases from V and 6 bases from J; junction bases left unmatched: 6. Germline V gives CDR1 LGHNT, CDR2 FRNRAP. CDR3 length equals 16 residues.

V gene TRBV12-5 combines with J gene TRBJ1-6; 9 bases are shared with TRBD1. V lost 4 bases, J lost 10 bases, and 11 bases stayed unmatched. The CDR3 totals 16 residues. Germline values: CDR1 LGHNT, CDR2 FRNRAP. CDR3 in amino acids: CASGSGQGNTRSPLHF. In DNA, the CDR3 is TGTGCTAGTGGTTCGGGACAGGGAAACACGCGGTCACCCCTCCACTTT.

This clone was recorded once. The rearrangement links TRBV5-1 to TRBJ2-3; TRBD1 aligns across 8 bases. Germline V gives CDR1 SGHRS, CDR2 YFSETQ. This CDR3 is 13 amino acids long. The V and J ends lost 4 bases and 4 bases, in that order; junction bases with no gene match: 2. Here the CDR3 reads CASSPGQADTQYF. The CDR3 coding sequence is TGCGCCAGCAGCCCGGGACAGGCAGATACGCAGTATTTT.

Written as DNA, the CDR3 is TGTGCCAGCTCACCACCGAAGGGGGCGAGCACCGGGGAGCTGTTTTTT. This translates into CASSPPKGASTGELFF. The rearrangement uses TRBV18 and TRBJ2-2, with 7 bases lining up with TRBD1. The CDR3 contains 16 residues. Germline V gene lookup returns CDR1 KGHSH and CDR2 LQKENI. The ends lost 0 bases at V and 4 bases at J; junction bases unmatched: 5.